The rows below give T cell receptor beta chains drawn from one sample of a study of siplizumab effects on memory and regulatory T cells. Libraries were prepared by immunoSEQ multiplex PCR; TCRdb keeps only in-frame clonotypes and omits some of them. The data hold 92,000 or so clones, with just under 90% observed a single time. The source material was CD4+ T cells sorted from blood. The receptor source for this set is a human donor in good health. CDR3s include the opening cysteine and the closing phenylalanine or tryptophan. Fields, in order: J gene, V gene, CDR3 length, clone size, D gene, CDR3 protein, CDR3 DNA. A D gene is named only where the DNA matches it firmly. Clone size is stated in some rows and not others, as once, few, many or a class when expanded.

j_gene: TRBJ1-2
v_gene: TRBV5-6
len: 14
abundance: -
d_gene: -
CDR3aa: CASSLSGSRLRYTF
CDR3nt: TGTGCCAGCAGCTTGTCTGGTTCTCGGCTGCGGTACACCTTC

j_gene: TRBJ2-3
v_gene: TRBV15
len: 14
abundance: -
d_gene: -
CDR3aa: CATSRDKAGDTQYF
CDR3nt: TGTGCCACCAGCAGAGATAAGGCGGGAGATACGCAGTATTTT

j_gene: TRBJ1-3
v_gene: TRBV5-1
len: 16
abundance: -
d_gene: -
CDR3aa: CASSLVGSVSGNTIYF
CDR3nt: TGCGCCAGCAGCTTGGTAGGGTCGGTCTCTGGAAACACCATATATTTT

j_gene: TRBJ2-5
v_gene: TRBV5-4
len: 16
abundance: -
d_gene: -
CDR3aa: CASSLADGTTQETQYF
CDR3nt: TGTGCCAGCAGCTTGGCCGATGGGACAACTCAAGAGACCCAGTACTTC

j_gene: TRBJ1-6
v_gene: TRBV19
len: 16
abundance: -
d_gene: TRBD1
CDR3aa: CASSIVRDRGYSPLHF
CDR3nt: TGTGCCAGTAGTATAGTCCGGGACAGGGGGTACTCACCCCTCCACTTT

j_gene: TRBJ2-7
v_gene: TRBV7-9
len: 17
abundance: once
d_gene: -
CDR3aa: CASSLGFGDDLLYEQYF
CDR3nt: TGTGCCAGCAGCTTAGGATTCGGGGACGACCTCCTCTACGAGCAGTACTTC

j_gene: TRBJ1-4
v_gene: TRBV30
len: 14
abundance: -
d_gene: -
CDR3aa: CAWALSATNEKLFF
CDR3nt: TGTGCCTGGGCGTTATCTGCAACTAATGAAAAACTGTTTTTT

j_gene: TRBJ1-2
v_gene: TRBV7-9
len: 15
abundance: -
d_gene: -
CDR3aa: CASRSSISENYGYTF
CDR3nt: TGTGCCAGCAGATCAAGTATCAGTGAGAACTATGGCTACACCTTC

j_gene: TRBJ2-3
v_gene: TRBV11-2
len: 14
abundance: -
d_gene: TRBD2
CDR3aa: CASSLTSSTDTQYF
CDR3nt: TGTGCCAGCAGCCTGACTAGCAGCACAGATACGCAGTATTTT

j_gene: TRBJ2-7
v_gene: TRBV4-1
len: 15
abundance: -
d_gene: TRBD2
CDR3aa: CASSPSSGSFYEQYF
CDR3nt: TGCGCCAGCAGCCCTTCTAGCGGGAGCTTCTACGAGCAGTACTTC

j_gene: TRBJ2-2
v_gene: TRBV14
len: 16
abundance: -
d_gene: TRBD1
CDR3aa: CASSQEGQGNTGELFF
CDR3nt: TGTGCCAGCAGCCAAGAGGGACAGGGGAACACCGGGGAGCTGTTTTTT

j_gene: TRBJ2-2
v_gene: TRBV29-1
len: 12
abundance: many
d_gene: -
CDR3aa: CSVVGGTGELFF
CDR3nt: TGCAGCGTTGTAGGAGGGACCGGGGAGCTGTTTTTT

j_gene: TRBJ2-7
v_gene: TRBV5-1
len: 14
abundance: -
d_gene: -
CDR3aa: CASSGDGSSYEQYF
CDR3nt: TGCGCCAGCAGCGGGGACGGGAGCTCCTACGAGCAGTACTTC

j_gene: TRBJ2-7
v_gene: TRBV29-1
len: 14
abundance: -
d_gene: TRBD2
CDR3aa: CSVGTSGSSYEQYF
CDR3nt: TGCAGCGTCGGGACTAGCGGGAGTAGTTACGAGCAGTACTTC

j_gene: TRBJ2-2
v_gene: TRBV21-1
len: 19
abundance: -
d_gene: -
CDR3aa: CASSKEPIRLAGGTGELFF
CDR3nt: TGTGCCAGCAGCAAAGAGCCCATCAGACTAGCGGGAGGAACCGGGGAGCTGTTTTTT

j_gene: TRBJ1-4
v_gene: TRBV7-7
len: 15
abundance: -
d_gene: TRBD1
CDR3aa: CASSAHRGGNEKLFF
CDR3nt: TGTGCTAGCAGCGCACACAGGGGAGGGAATGAAAAACTGTTTTTT

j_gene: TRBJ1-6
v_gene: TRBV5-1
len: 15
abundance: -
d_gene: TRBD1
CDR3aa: CASSSSDRRNSPLHF
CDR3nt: TGCGCCAGCAGCTCGTCGGACAGGCGAAATTCACCCCTCCACTTT

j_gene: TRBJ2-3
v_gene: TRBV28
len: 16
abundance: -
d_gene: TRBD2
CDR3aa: CASSLYLAGSTDTQYF
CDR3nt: TGTGCCAGCAGTTTATACCTAGCGGGATCCACAGATACGCAGTATTTT

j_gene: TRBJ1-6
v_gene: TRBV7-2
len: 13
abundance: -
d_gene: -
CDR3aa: CASTSREKAPLHF
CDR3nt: TGTGCCAGCACATCCAGGGAAAAGGCACCCCTCCACTTT

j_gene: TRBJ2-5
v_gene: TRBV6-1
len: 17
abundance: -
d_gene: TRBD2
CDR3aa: CASSEVTSGSQRETQYF
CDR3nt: TGTGCCAGCAGTGAAGTGACTAGCGGGAGTCAACGGGAGACCCAGTACTTC

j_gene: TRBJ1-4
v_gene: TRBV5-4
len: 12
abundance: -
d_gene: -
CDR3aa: CASSLFGEKLFF
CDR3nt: TGTGCCAGCAGCCTCTTTGGTGAAAAACTGTTTTTT

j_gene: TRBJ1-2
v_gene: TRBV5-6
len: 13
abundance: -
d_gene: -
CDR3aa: CASSPDSDYGYTF
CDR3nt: TGTGCCAGCAGCCCCGACTCAGACTATGGCTACACCTTC

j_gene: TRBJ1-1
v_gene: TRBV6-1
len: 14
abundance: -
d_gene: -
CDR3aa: CASNPSGGNTEAFF
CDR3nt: TGTGCCAGCAACCCGAGCGGGGGGAACACTGAAGCTTTCTTT

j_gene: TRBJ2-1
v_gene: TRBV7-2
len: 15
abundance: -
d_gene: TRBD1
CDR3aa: CASSLQDRAFSEQFF
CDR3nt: TGTGCCAGCAGCTTACAGGACAGGGCTTTTTCGGAGCAGTTCTTC

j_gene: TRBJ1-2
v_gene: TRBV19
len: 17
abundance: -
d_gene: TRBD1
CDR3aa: CASSTRQGQQLAYGYTF
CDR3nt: TGTGCCAGTAGTACCCGACAGGGGCAACAATTAGCCTATGGCTACACCTTC

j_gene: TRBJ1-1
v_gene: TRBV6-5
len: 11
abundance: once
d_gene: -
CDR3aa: CASSHNTEAFF
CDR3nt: TGTGCCAGCAGTCATAACACTGAAGCTTTCTTT

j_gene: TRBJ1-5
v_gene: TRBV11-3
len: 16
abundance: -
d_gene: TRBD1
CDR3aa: CASSLFGTGANQPQHF
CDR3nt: TGTGCCAGCAGCTTATTTGGGACAGGGGCCAATCAGCCCCAGCATTTT

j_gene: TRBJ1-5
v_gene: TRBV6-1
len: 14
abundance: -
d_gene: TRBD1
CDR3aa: CASVGTGRNQPQHF
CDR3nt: TGTGCCAGCGTAGGGACAGGGCGGAATCAGCCCCAGCATTTT

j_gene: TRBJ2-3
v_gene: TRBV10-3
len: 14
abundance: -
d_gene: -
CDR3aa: CAISVVLGTDTQYF
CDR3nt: TGTGCCATCAGTGTAGTCCTGGGGACAGATACGCAGTATTTT

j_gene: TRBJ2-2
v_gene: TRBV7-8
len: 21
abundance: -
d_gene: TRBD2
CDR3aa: CASIEARWASGSYRDTGELFF
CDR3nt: TGTGCCAGCATCGAAGCGCGGTGGGCTAGCGGGAGTTATCGGGACACCGGGGAGCTGTTTTTT

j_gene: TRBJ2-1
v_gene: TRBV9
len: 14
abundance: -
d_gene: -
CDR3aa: CASSVEPDYNEQFF
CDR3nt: TGTGCCAGCAGCGTAGAGCCGGACTACAATGAGCAGTTCTTC

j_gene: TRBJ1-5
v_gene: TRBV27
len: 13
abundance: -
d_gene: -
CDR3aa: CASRTQGTVAQHF
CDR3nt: TGTGCCAGCCGGACTCAGGGCACCGTTGCCCAGCATTTT

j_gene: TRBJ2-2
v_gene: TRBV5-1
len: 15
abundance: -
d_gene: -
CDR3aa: CASSLDGDPTGELFF
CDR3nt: TGCGCCAGCAGCTTGGACGGGGATCCTACCGGGGAGCTGTTTTTT

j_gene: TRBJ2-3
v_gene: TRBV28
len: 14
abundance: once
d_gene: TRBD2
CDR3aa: CASRAGGARDTQYF
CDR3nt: TGTGCCTCCAGAGCGGGGGGGGCGCGAGATACGCAGTATTTT

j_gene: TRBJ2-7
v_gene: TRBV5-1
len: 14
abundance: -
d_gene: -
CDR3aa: CASSPGEVPHEQYF
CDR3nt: TGCGCCAGCAGCCCGGGAGAGGTTCCCCACGAGCAGTACTTC

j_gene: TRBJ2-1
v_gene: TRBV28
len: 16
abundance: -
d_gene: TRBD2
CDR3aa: CASNPEGGSSYNEQFF
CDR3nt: TGTGCCAGCAACCCCGAGGGCGGGAGCTCCTACAATGAGCAGTTCTTC

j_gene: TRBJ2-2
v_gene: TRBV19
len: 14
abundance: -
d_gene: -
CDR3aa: CASGVVPNTGELFF
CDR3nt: TGTGCCTCGGGGGTGGTGCCGAACACCGGGGAGCTGTTTTTT

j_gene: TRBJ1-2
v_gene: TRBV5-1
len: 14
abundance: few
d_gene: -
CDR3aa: CASKPVGDLGGYTF
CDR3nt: TGCGCCAGCAAGCCGGTAGGGGATTTAGGTGGCTACACCTTC

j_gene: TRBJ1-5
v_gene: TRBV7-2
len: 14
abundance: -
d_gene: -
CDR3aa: CASSLVSGNQPQHF
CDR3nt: TGTGCCAGCAGCTTAGTCAGCGGCAATCAGCCCCAGCATTTT

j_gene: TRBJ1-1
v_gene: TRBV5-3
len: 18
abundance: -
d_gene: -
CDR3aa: CARSLVQAKRGLNTEAFF
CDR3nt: TGTGCTAGAAGCCTAGTACAGGCTAAGCGGGGTCTGAACACTGAAGCTTTCTTT

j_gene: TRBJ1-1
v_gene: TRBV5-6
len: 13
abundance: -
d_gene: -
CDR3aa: CASSSDRDTEAFF
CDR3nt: TGTGCCAGCAGCTCAGACAGAGACACTGAAGCTTTCTTT

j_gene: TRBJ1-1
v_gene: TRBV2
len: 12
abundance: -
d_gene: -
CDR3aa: CASSVASFEAFF
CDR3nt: TGTGCCAGCAGTGTAGCCTCATTTGAAGCTTTCTTT

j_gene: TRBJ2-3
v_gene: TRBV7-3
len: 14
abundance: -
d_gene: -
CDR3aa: CASSLRGQTDTQYF
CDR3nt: TGTGCCAGCAGCTTAAGGGGGCAGACAGATACGCAGTATTTT

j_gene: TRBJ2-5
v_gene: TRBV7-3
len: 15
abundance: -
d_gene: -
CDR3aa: CASSPQTGNQETQYF
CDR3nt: TGTGCCAGCAGCCCACAAACCGGGAACCAAGAGACCCAGTACTTC